This paragraph covers one T cell receptor beta chain sequence. The target antigen is unknown. This specimen comes from a study of T cells in Graves' hyperthyroidism and ophthalmopathy. Overall study findings and caveats: The model forecast ophthalmopathy, anticipating it by a median approximately 6.1 months before onset. The majority of expanded thyroid clonotypes above 0.001 also appeared in blood.

For Graves' hyperthyroidism to be stable, ophthalmopathy could not progress within 18 months. In patients aged 18 to 65, hyperthyroidism was newly diagnosed, with duration under 2 months. Researchers took RNA transcripts and amplified the TCR beta CDR3 regions from them. Carried out on the TCR CDR3, a first-round RT-PCR used the HTBI primer set. TCRdb recomputed calls from the multiplex PCR reads with MiXCR, one row per CDR3 protein. The sample holds more than 35,000 distinct CDR3 sequences; around half are singletons and the top ten take 32%. The TCR sequence derives from a woman aged 45-65 years with Graves' hyperthyroidism. The sequenced sample consisted of peripheral blood or thyroid tissue (not recorded which).

This chain's CDR3 is CASSWGQGYNSPLHF. The CDR3 region has the DNA TGCGCCAGCAGCTGGGGACAGGGCTATAATTCACCCCTCCACTTT. The chain joins TRBV5-1 to TRBJ1-6; the match to TRBD1 covers 9 bases. V lost 3 bases and J lost 3; bases outside the gene matches: 1. This CDR3 region has 15 residues. Germline V gene data show CDR1 as SGHRS and CDR2 as YFSETQ.